This T cell receptor beta chain was captured in a study of cytomegalovirus exposure and HLA in healthy donors. This clone came up once. With 60 Vbeta and 13 Jbeta primers, the PCR was carried out. The method was immunoSEQ multiplex PCR; TCRdb's version includes in-frame clones alone and lacks a portion of them. The sample has about 190,000 clones; approximately 80% are singletons. The CDR3 sequence is 15 residues long. Germline values: CDR1 SQVTM, CDR2 ANQGSEA. Germline trimming cut 3 bases from V and 3 bases from J; bases unmatched to any gene: 11. Sequencing input: PBMCs. This receptor was identified in a boy aged 2-9 years in good health and CMV-seronegative. This chain uses TRBV29-1 with TRBJ2-7; 7 nucleotides align to TRBD2. Here the CDR3 reads CSVEIDAGADYEQYF. The CDR3, as DNA: TGCAGCGTTGAGATTGATGCGGGAGCTGACTACGAGCAGTACTTC.